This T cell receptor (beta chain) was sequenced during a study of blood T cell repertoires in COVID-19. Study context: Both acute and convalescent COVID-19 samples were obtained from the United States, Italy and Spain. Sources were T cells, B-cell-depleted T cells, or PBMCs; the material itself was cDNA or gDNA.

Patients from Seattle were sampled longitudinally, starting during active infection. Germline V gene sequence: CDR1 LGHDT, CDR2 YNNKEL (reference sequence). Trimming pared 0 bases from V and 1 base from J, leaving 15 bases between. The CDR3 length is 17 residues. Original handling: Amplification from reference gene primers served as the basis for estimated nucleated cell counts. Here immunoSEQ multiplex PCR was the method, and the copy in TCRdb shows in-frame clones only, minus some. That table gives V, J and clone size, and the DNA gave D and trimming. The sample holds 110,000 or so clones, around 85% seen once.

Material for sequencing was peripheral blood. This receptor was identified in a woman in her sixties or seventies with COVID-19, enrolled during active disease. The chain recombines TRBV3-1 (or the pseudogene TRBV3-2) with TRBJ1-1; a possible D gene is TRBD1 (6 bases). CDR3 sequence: CASSQDLGGLTNTEAFF. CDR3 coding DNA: TGTGCCAGCAGCCAAGATCTCGGGGGGCTTACGAACACTGAAGCTTTCTTT.